This TCR beta chain emerged from a study of a mutant IDH1 vaccine in newly diagnosed glioma (dated by TCRdb to the early 2020s). Study-wide context: Patients were given eight vaccinations, in weeks 1, 3, 5, 7, 11, 15, 19 and 23, which matched visits V03 through V10. In the chemotherapy-containing groups, vaccination started alongside temozolomide cycles, whereas in patients who had radiotherapy alone it started 4-6 weeks after radiotherapy. Of the roughly 34 treated patients, approximately 62% were male and 37.5% were female, and a mean age of approximately 40 years was recorded. Prior to enrollment, patients had been given standard therapy consisting of radiotherapy alone, temozolomide alone, or radiochemotherapy with temozolomide, with the combination given to most patients. Peripheral blood was drawn at six visits: V03 (baseline), V05, V07, V10, V12 and V13. For exploratory analyses, longitudinal TCRB deep sequencing was carried out in about 25 treated patients wherever samples were available.

As for this clone: Its cognate antigen has yet to be identified. The record has no base qualities; no much larger clone is one base away.

CDR1 and CDR2 are read off the germline V gene as SGHAT and FQNNGV. The junction shows trimming of 5 bases on V and 0 bases on J, plus 16 bases between the germline ends. Counted from cysteine to phenylalanine, this CDR3 has 17 amino acids. Of all the DNA, just the CDR3 is kept, 51 bases in frame from base 1. Per the publication, the time point label means: week 5, during vaccination. A 20-mer mutant IDH1 peptide at 300 micrograms in Montanide made up each vaccine dose, which was injected subcutaneously together with topical imiquimod. The donors had newly diagnosed IDH1-mutant astrocytomas of WHO grade 3 or 4 that showed loss of nuclear ATRX. The samples were drawn from NOA16, a multicentre, single-arm, open-label phase I trial in Germany that tested a mutant IDH1 peptide vaccine in humans for the first time. Genomic DNA for TCRB sequencing was extracted from EDTA blood using the DNeasy Blood and Tissue Kit.

Broader findings and caveats from the paper: PBMC samples for TCRB deep sequencing were selected based on availability. Changes in the top peripheral T cell clonotypes picked up by TCRB sequencing did not appear to be linked to pseudoprogression. Across multiple MHC alleles, vaccine-induced immune responses were seen in around 93% of patients. The authors noted that analyses of patient blood samples could not be reproduced because of sample limitations.

The library was made by the immunoSEQ multiplex PCR assay. The hsTCRB Kit was used according to the manufacturer's protocol to amplify rearranged TCR beta chain sequences. TCRB libraries were sequenced on an Illumina MiSeq. The authors' analysis ran thus. Demultiplexing, trimming and gene mapping were performed with the kit vendor's proprietary platform. Entries here come from immuneACCESS through TCRdb and include only in-frame sequences with V and J called. Some clones fail to appear in such tables; in the studies checked, an unresolved V gene covers under half of the shortfall, and the cause of the remainder is unknown. From that table come the V and J calls and clone size; the DNA was used to work out D and trimming. For this sample there are about 40,000 clones; approximately 90% appear just once. The ten largest clones capture about 2.6% of the sample.

The sample here was PBMCs, taken from a glioma patient whose treatment included an IDH1 peptide vaccine. The rearranged segments are TRBV11-2 and TRBJ2-2; the D call is tentative, TRBD1 or TRBD2, as each matches 5 bases. This TCR was sampled from a man aged 50 to 60 with glioma. DNA sequence: TGTGCCAGCAGCATCGGGACGGTGTTGACGAACACCGGGGAGCTGTTTTTT. Its coded protein is CASSIGTVLTNTGELFF.